This passage covers 32 T cell receptor beta chains from one sample sequenced in a study of neoadjuvant anti-PD-1 for oral cavity cancer. Time point described: after neoadjuvant nivolumab, at surgical resection. The protocol was immunoSEQ multiplex PCR, while the TCRdb copy is restricted to in-frame clones and leaves out a portion. In the table there are over 30,000 clones, around four fifths of which are singletons. Sequenced material: PBMCs, taken after nivolumab (anti-PD-1) treatment. The origin of the receptors is a person aged 40 to 85 with oral cavity squamous cell carcinoma.

A word on this clone: The same CDR3 also results from other DNA sequences found in this sample. This chain's CDR3 is CASSPGQGGTDTQYF. CDR3 bases: TGTGCCAGCTCACCCGGACAGGGAGGGACAGATACGCAGTATTTT. The genes are TRBV18 and TRBJ2-3; D possibly corresponds to TRBD1 (8 bases). Germline V lookup: CDR1 KGHSH, CDR2 LQKENI. The CDR3 extends over 15 amino acids. V was trimmed by 3 bases and J by 3 bases, leaving 13 bases between them.

This chain links TRBV6-1 with TRBJ2-3, with TRBD2 matching over 8 bases. Germline V gene data show CDR1 as MNHNS and CDR2 as SASEGT. With 1 base clipped from V and 2 bases from J, the junction kept 11 bases outside the gene matches. The CDR3 loop spans 18 amino acids. CDR3 bases: TGTGCCAGCAGTGAAGTGGGTTTTCGGGGGGGCCCCACAGATACGCAGTATTTT. It is translated as CASSEVGFRGGPTDTQYF.

This chain uses TRBV5-1 with TRBJ2-1; D is ambiguous. The CDR3 runs 15 residues. Germline V gene lookup returns CDR1 SGHRS and CDR2 YFSETQ. V was pared by 4 bases and J by 4 bases, with 15 bases between. The CDR3, as DNA: TGCGCCAGCAGCGTGCAGGAAAATCCGTACAATGAGCAGTTCTTC. It specifies CASSVQENPYNEQFF.

This chain joins TRBV4-3 and TRBJ1-2; 8 nucleotides agree with TRBD1. V shed 0 bases, J shed 4 bases, and the junction held 7 bases outside the gene matches. The germline V gene has CDR1 LGHNA and CDR2 YSLEER. This CDR3 contains 16 residues. Here the CDR3 reads CASSQDSRGQVYGYTF. CDR3 DNA: TGCGCCAGCAGCCAAGATTCCAGGGGGCAGGTCTATGGCTACACCTTC.

V usage is TRBV7-2 and J usage is TRBJ1-2; D gene unclear. Trimming took off 5 bases at V and 2 bases at J, with 9 bases between the two ends. CDR3 size: 13 residues. The germline CDR1 and CDR2 sequences are SGHTA and FQGNSA. Here the CDR3 reads CASSPRMNYGYTF. The CDR3 DNA reads as TGTGCCAGCAGCCCACGCATGAACTATGGCTACACCTTC.

The chain uses TRBV15 and TRBJ2-7, with D unclear. This CDR3 has 14 residues. V dropped 4 bases and J dropped 0 bases, with 10 bases sitting between them. Germline loops: CDR1 LNHNV, CDR2 YYDKDF (reference sequence). CDR3 in amino acids: CATSTLWSSYEQYF. The CDR3 DNA follows: TGTGCCACCAGCACGTTGTGGAGCTCCTACGAGCAGTACTTC.

The chain couples TRBV20-1 to TRBJ1-1; D call uncertain. The CDR3 runs to 10 residues. The V end was cut by 6 bases, the J end by 8 bases, with 10 bases between. Germline loops: CDR1 DFQATT, CDR2 SNEGSKA (reference sequence). CDR3 DNA: TGCAGTGCCCCCGGCATGGAAGCTTTCTTT. This sequence encodes CSAPGMEAFF.

V gene TRBV18 combines with J gene TRBJ2-5; D is unclear. Trimming cost V 3 bases and J 0 bases, with 8 bases left between them. The CDR3 is 14 amino acids. Looked up from germline, CDR1 is KGHSH and CDR2 is LQKENI. The CDR3 region is CASSPSPYQETQYF. In nucleotides, the CDR3 is TGTGCCAGCTCACCGTCACCGTACCAAGAGACCCAGTACTTC.

CDR3 nucleotides: TGTGCCAGCAGGCGCCCGGGACAGTCCAAAAGGGGTGAGCAGTTCTTC. Residues: CASRRPGQSKRGEQFF. The gene calls are TRBV27 and TRBJ2-1, with 7 bases matching TRBD1. CDR3 size: 16 residues. Germline CDR1 MNHEY, CDR2 SMNVEV (reference sequence). V dropped 6 bases and J dropped 9; count of bases not matched to a gene: 17.

The chain links TRBV4-3 to TRBJ2-7; 9 positions match TRBD1. There are 17 residues in the CDR3. The V gene end was trimmed by 0 bases and the J gene end by 2 bases; junction bases not matched to a gene: 8. From germline, CDR1 is LGHNA and CDR2 YSLEER. Here the CDR3 DNA reads TGCGCCAGCAGCCAAGACGGGGGACAGGGTTTCCCCTACGAGCAGTACTTC. Its protein product is CASSQDGGQGFPYEQYF.

The chain is built from TRBV6-1 and TRBJ2-7, with TRBD2 as a possible D gene (6 bases). The CDR3 is 13 amino acids. Germline CDR1 MNHNS, CDR2 SASEGT. Trimming took 10 bases from V and 3 from J, leaving 16 bases between them. As DNA, the CDR3 is TGTGCCACCTGGGGGGTCGGGGACTACGAGCAGTACTTC. Its translation: CATWGVGDYEQYF.

This sequence joins TRBV2 and TRBJ2-2, with D maybe TRBD2 (5 bases). Germline CDR1 is SNHLY and CDR2 is FYNNEI. V was shortened by 7 bases and J by 0 bases, with 9 bases between the two germline ends. The CDR3 covers 14 residues. DNA of the CDR3: TGTGCCAGCAAGTCGGGGACGAACACCGGGGAGCTGTTTTTT. Its translation is CASKSGTNTGELFF.

This clone was counted a few times. This chain uses TRBV2 with TRBJ1-2; 8 nucleotides agree with TRBD1. Germline CDR1 is SNHLY and CDR2 is FYNNEI. Trimming removed 5 bases from V and 5 bases from J; junction bases left unmatched: 7. The CDR3 is 14 amino acids. The chain's CDR3 is CASSQSTGAYGYTF. CDR3 coding DNA: TGTGCCAGCAGTCAATCGACAGGGGCATATGGCTACACCTTC. The full variable domain, completed using reference TRBV2 and TRBJ1-2, is EPEVTQTPSHQVTQMGQEVILRCVPISNHLYFYWYRQILGQKVEFLVSFYNNEISEKSEIFDDQFSVERPDGSNFTLKIRSTKLEDSAMYFCASSQSTGAYGYTFGSGTRLTVV.

The V call is TRBV19, the J call TRBJ1-1; the D gene is possibly TRBD1 (5 bases). Germline V gene data show CDR1 as LNHDA and CDR2 as SQIVND (reference sequence). Trimming took off 3 bases at V and 0 bases at J, with 14 bases between the two ends. This CDR3 spans 16 amino acids. The CDR3 nucleotides are TGTGCCAGTAGTATTTCCCGGGGAGGGGTGAACACTGAAGCTTTCTTT. Protein product: CASSISRGGVNTEAFF.

The gene calls are TRBV25-1 and TRBJ1-2, with a tentative D call TRBD1 (6 bases). CDR1 and CDR2 from the germline V gene are MGHDK and SYGVNS. V was trimmed by 5 bases and J by 2 bases, leaving 9 bases between them. This CDR3 is 13 amino acids long. The CDR3, as DNA: TGTGCCAGCAGTCTTGGGGGCAACTATGGCTACACCTTC. This translates into CASSLGGNYGYTF.

The chain uses TRBV25-1 and TRBJ1-1, with 7 bases aligning to TRBD1. This CDR3 has 17 amino acids. CDR1 and CDR2 from the germline V gene are MGHDK and SYGVNS. V lost 0 bases to trimming and J lost 1 base; unmatched junction nucleotides: 8. In nucleotides, the CDR3 is TGTGCCAGCAGTGAATATTTGACAGGGCTCGGGAACACTGAAGCTTTCTTT. Its protein is CASSEYLTGLGNTEAFF.

The chain combines TRBV28 with TRBJ1-5; 8 nucleotides match TRBD1. This CDR3 contains 15 residues. The germline V gene has CDR1 MDHEN and CDR2 SYDVKM. Trimming cost V 2 bases and J 6 bases; bases outside gene matches: 6. CDR3 in DNA: TGTGCCAGCAGTTTAGGACAGGGCAATGTTCAGCCCCAGCATTTT. This sequence encodes CASSLGQGNVQPQHF.

This clone was detected only a few times. The chain uses TRBV7-9 and TRBJ2-3, with 8 bases matching TRBD1. The length of the CDR3 is 15 residues. Trimming cost V 3 bases and J 0 bases; bases outside gene matches: 2. Per germline, CDR1 SEHNR and CDR2 FQNEAQ (reference sequence). CDR3 in DNA: TGTGCCAGCAGCTTTAGACAGGGGAGCACAGATACGCAGTATTTT. Its translation is CASSFRQGSTDTQYF.

This chain uses TRBV6-5 with TRBJ1-4; tentative D call: TRBD1 (5 bases). Deletions cut 3 bases from V and 4 bases from J, with 15 bases between. Germline-derived CDR1 and CDR2 are MNHEY and SVGAGI. This CDR3 has 16 residues. The CDR3: CASSYSPAGLNEKLFF. The CDR3 coding sequence is TGTGCCAGCAGTTATTCGCCGGCAGGGCTTAATGAAAAACTGTTTTTT.

The J gene is TRBJ2-7, the V gene TRBV7-9; D is perhaps TRBD2 (6 bases). The CDR3 length is 12 residues. Germline lookup yields CDR1 SEHNR and CDR2 FQNEAQ (reference sequence). V lost 1 base and J lost 8, with 9 bases in between. The CDR3 region has the DNA TGTGCCAGCAGCTTAGATGGAGGGCAGCAGTACTTC. Protein product: CASSLDGGQQYF.

The J gene is TRBJ1-5, the V gene TRBV7-6, with 8 bases that match TRBD1. Unmatched junction bases numbered 6, after V lost 5 bases and J lost 6 bases. Germline CDR1 reads SGHVS; CDR2 reads FNYEAQ. The CDR3 length is 14 residues. The CDR3 here is CASSRTGGGQPQHF. DNA of the CDR3: TGTGCCAGCAGCCGCACAGGGGGGGGTCAGCCCCAGCATTTT.

The genes are TRBV15 and TRBJ2-1; maybe TRBD1 (6 bases). Trimming pared 1 base from V and 3 bases from J, leaving 16 bases between. The CDR3 spans 17 residues. CDR1 is LNHNV, CDR2 YYDKDF, per germline (reference sequence). The CDR3, as DNA: TGTGCCACCAGCAGAGTCGGGACACTTCACCTCTACAATGAGCAGTTCTTC. Translated: CATSRVGTLHLYNEQFF.

V gene TRBV9 combines with J gene TRBJ2-3; the D is unclear. Trimming left V 0 bases short and J 0 bases short, with 8 bases between. Germline V gives CDR1 SGDLS, CDR2 YYNGEE. This CDR3 spans 15 amino acids. The CDR3 reads CASSVASSSTDTQYF. CDR3 bases: TGTGCCAGCAGCGTAGCAAGCTCTAGCACAGATACGCAGTATTTT.

V is TRBV27 and J is TRBJ2-1; D tentatively reads TRBD1 or TRBD2 (5 bases each). Trimming pared 2 bases from V and 2 bases from J, leaving 7 bases between. This CDR3 is 14 amino acids long. Germline values: CDR1 MNHEY, CDR2 SMNVEV (reference sequence). CDR3 coding DNA: TGTGCCAGCAGTTTAGGGACCCCCTACAATGAGCAGTTCTTC. Translation: CASSLGTPYNEQFF.

The V gene is TRBV27, the J gene TRBJ2-5, with D unresolved. The CDR3 loop spans 16 amino acids. The ends were cut back, 5 bases at V and 2 bases at J, with 18 bases in the middle. Germline V gene lookup returns CDR1 MNHEY and CDR2 SMNVEV (reference sequence). The CDR3 reads CASSPILAARQETQYF. The DNA of the CDR3 is TGTGCCAGCAGTCCCATTTTAGCTGCACGTCAAGAGACCCAGTACTTC.

V and J are TRBV10-1 and TRBJ1-2, with 7 bases aligning to TRBD1. The CDR3 is 13 amino acids. V gave up 6 bases and J gave up 4 bases; unmatched junction bases: 5. Looked up from germline, CDR1 is WNHNN and CDR2 is SYGVQD (reference sequence). For the CDR3, the DNA is TGCGCCAGCAGCAGGGGGTTCGGCTATGGCTACACCTTC. Protein: CASSRGFGYGYTF.

The chain combines TRBV30 with TRBJ2-3; no definite D call. This CDR3 spans 14 amino acids. Germline CDR1 is GTSNPN and CDR2 is SVGIG (reference sequence). Deletions cut 4 bases from V and 6 bases from J, with 17 bases between. CDR3 in amino acids: CAWKKTYTQDTQYF. CDR3 coding DNA: TGTGCCTGGAAAAAGACCTACACACAGGATACGCAGTATTTT. Based on the CDR3 plus reference TRBV30 and TRBJ2-3, the full variable domain is SQTIHQWPATLVQPVGSPLSLECTVEGTSNPNLYWYRQAAGRGLQLLFYSVGIGQISSEVPQNLSASRPQDRQFILSSKKLLLSDSGFYLCAWKKTYTQDTQYFGPGTRLTVL.

The chain couples TRBV7-6 to TRBJ1-1; 9 bases are a match to TRBD1. Germline V gene lookup returns CDR1 SGHVS and CDR2 FNYEAQ. The V and J ends lost 0 bases and 6 bases, in that order; junction bases with no gene match: 8. The CDR3 consists of 16 residues. DNA of the CDR3: TGTGCCAGCAGCTTAGCCCTCGCGGGACAGGGAGCTGAAGCTTTCTTT. Translated, it gives CASSLALAGQGAEAFF. Filled out from reference TRBV7-6 and TRBJ1-1, the complete variable domain reads GAGVSQSPRYKVTKRGQDVALRCDPISGHVSLYWYRQALGQGPEFLTYFNYEAQQDKSGLPNDRFSAERPEGSISTLTIQRTEQRDSAMYRCASSLALAGQGAEAFFGQGTRLTVV.

The chain has TRBV5-4 and TRBJ2-3; tentative D call: TRBD1 (5 bases). Trimming took 0 bases from V and 4 from J, leaving 9 bases between them. Germline assignment: CDR1 SGHNT and CDR2 YYREEE (reference sequence). There are 14 residues in the CDR3. The CDR3 DNA reads TGTGCCAGCAGCTTGGCCAGGGTCTCAGATACGCAGTATTTT. Encoded protein: CASSLARVSDTQYF.

The rearrangement links TRBV6-5 to TRBJ1-2, with D unresolved. Germline V lookup: CDR1 MNHEY, CDR2 SVGAGI. This CDR3 is 12 amino acids long. The V and J ends lost 0 bases and 2 bases respectively, with 1 base between them. Here the CDR3 DNA reads TGTGCCAGCAGTTACTCCAACTATGGCTACACCTTC. Protein sequence: CASSYSNYGYTF.

The CDR3 here is CAIKGQPQHF. CDR3 bases: TGTGCCATTAAAGGGCAGCCCCAGCATTTT. The chain is built from TRBV27 and TRBJ1-5, with no clear D. This CDR3 region has 10 residues. Germline-derived CDR1 and CDR2 are MNHEY and SMNVEV (reference sequence). The V end was cut by 10 bases, the J end by 7 bases, with 8 bases between.

The chain links TRBV2 to TRBJ2-5, with D unresolved. The germline V gene has CDR1 SNHLY and CDR2 FYNNEI. There are 14 residues in the CDR3. V gave up 4 bases and J gave up 5 bases, with 14 bases separating them. Here the CDR3 DNA reads TGTGCCAGCAGTGGCCTCAGTTCGGTCGAGACCCAGTACTTC. It is translated as CASSGLSSVETQYF.